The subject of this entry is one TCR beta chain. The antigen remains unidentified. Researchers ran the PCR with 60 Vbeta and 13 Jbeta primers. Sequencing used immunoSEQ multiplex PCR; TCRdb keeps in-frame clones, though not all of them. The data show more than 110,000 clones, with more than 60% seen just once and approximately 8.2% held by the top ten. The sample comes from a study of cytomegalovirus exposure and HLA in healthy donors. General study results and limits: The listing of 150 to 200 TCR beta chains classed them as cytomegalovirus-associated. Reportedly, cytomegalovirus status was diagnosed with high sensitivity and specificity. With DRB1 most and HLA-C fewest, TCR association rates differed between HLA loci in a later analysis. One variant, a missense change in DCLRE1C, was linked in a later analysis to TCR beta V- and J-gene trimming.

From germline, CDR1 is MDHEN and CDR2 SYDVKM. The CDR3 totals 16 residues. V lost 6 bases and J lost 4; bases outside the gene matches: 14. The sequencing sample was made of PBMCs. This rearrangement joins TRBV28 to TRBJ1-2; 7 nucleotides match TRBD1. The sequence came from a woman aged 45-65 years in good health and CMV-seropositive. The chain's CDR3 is CASSLTHRGRGYGYTF. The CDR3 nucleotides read TGTGCCAGCAGCCTTACCCACAGGGGCAGGGGCTATGGCTACACCTTC.